This TCR beta chain originates from a study of cytomegalovirus exposure and HLA in healthy donors. The study's findings and limits: Reports credit the classifier with highly specific, highly sensitive diagnosis of cytomegalovirus status.

Note on this clone: Its antigen is still unknown.

The method was immunoSEQ multiplex PCR; TCRdb's version includes in-frame clones alone and lacks a portion of them. The sample consists of more than 100,000 clones, roughly 88% of them appearing once. CDR1 is LNHDA, CDR2 SQIVND, per germline (reference sequence). Trimming took 1 base from V and 3 from J; bases not matched to a gene: 1. The CDR3 runs 15 residues. Sample: PBMCs. J is TRBJ2-1 and V is TRBV19; 9 bases line up with TRBD2. This TCR was recovered from a young woman in good health and CMV-seropositive. The CDR3 DNA is TGTGCCAGTAGTATAGGACTAGCGGTCTACAATGAGCAGTTCTTC. Its protein product is CASSIGLAVYNEQFF.